What follows describes a single TCR beta chain. Per the original methods: Counts of nucleated cells, estimated from reference gene primer amplification, were obtained. Assay used: immunoSEQ multiplex PCR; TCRdb lists only in-frame clones, some missing. V and J calls and clone size are copied from that table; D and trimming were computed from the DNA. The sample consists of about 250,000 clones, around 86% of them appearing once. Trimming removed 1 base from V and 3 bases from J; junction bases left unmatched: 0. This CDR3 has 14 amino acids. Germline V gene lookup returns CDR1 LGHDT and CDR2 YNNKEL (reference sequence). This specimen comes from a study of blood T cell repertoires in COVID-19. Study-level background: There were acute and convalescent COVID-19 samples, and they came from the United States, Italy and Spain. PBMCs, B-cell-depleted T cells, or T cells provided the cDNA or gDNA that made up the material.

The chain is built from TRBV3-1 (or the pseudogene TRBV3-2) and TRBJ2-1; 7 nucleotides match TRBD2. Sequencing was performed on peripheral blood. The sequence derives from a woman aged 25 to 39 with active or convalescent COVID-19. The CDR3, as DNA: TGTGCCAGCAGCCAAGGGACTAGCTACAATGAGCAGTTCTTC. It translates to CASSQGTSYNEQFF.